This T cell receptor (beta chain) was documented in a study of T cells in Graves' hyperthyroidism and ophthalmopathy (dated by TCRdb to about 2019). Some background on the complete study: Peripheral blood samples were taken at the time of initial diagnosis, prior to any treatment. To identify TCR V-J signatures that set the groups apart, the researchers used a discovery cohort of approximately 98 patients, made up of under 50 with Graves' ophthalmopathy and about 60 with stable Graves' hyperthyroidism. Whether ophthalmopathy could be predicted prospectively was tested in an independent validation cohort made up of 18 hyperthyroidism patients plus 17 patients who later progressed to ophthalmopathy. The roughly 94 discovery patients were randomly divided into training and test sets at a 7:3 ratio. Thyroid tissue and blood T-cell repertoires from several Graves' hyperthyroidism patients were also compared in the study. After sampling, hyperthyroidism patients received methimazole starting at 30 mg daily, and ophthalmopathy patients received high-dose intravenous methylprednisolone. TCR Vbeta CDR3 sequencing of 130 to 150 peripheral blood samples (over 40 ophthalmopathy, roughly 74 hyperthyroidism and roughly 17 progressor patients) is reported in the paper. What the work shows at the level of the full study, not this receptor alone: Sample size was not statistically predetermined, and blinding of investigators to group allocation was not performed. Blood samples also contained most of the expanded thyroid clonotypes (frequency above 0.001), which suggests that blood repertoires may reflect thyroid immune responses. In validation, progression to ophthalmopathy was predicted by the model with 70.59% sensitivity and roughly 76% specificity, a median of around 6.5 months before onset. Ophthalmopathy was separated from stable hyperthyroidism by a 13 V-J signature model, with over 85% sensitivity and 81% to 82% specificity obtained in cross-validation and 80%/75% obtained in testing.

The TCR beta CDR3 regions were amplified from RNA transcripts. The TCR CDR3 was subjected to a first round of RT-PCR using the HTBI primer set and the Qiagen OneStep RT-PCR kit. The libraries were constructed in a second round of multiplex PCR and then size-selected and purified. Libraries were sequenced paired-end with 100 bp reads on an Illumina HiSeq2000. Concerning the study's data processing: SOAPnuke was used to process the raw data, throwing out any read that contained adapters or uncalled bases, had a mean Phred below 15, or lacked an exact constant-primer or identifier match. High-quality paired reads were merged with COPE v1.2.5, and unique nucleotide sequences were defined as clonotypes. Clonotypes were aligned to IMGT TRBV, TRBD and TRBJ reference segments using MiTCR v1.1. Only V-J combinations with frequency above 0.0001, covering 98% to 99.2% of repertoires, were analysed. A TCS score was defined as the ratio of F50 (clonal expansion) to E x V (chaos), with BLOSUM62-based TCRdist applied between CDR3 peptides within each V-J. Welch's t-statistics and random forest reduced 500 to 650 V-J features to 13, which were used in a naive Bayes classifier (R e1071). Using fastp at Q25 and MiXCR, TCRdb reprocessed the public reads and kept productive beta chains. Each CDR3 protein gets just one entry, which takes the most common genes and DNA from the rows behind it. TCRdb's processing, not the authors', yielded these V and J calls. Here the sample has about 420,000 distinct CDR3 sequences; roughly 13% occur a single time. Roughly 4.8% of the sample lies in the top ten.

This clonotype appeared many times. Its target antigen remains unknown. No per-base quality is available; no much larger clone lies one base away. Stable Graves' hyperthyroidism was defined as no progression to ophthalmopathy during 18 months of follow-up. Hyperthyroidism patients were aged 18 to 65 years and newly diagnosed, with disease duration of less than 2 months. Exclusion was applied to patients with uncontrolled infections, other autoimmune diseases, pregnancy or lactation. Diagnoses were established on the basis of clinical symptoms, serum thyroxine and TRAb, thyroid ultrasound, and orbital computed tomography. Ficoll-Paque density gradient centrifugation was used to isolate PBMCs from approximately 11 ml of fresh peripheral blood. Trizol reagent was used to extract total RNA, and RNA quality was then checked on an Agilent 2100 Bioanalyzer. From cysteine to phenylalanine, the CDR3 is 14 amino acids long. Only the CDR3 DNA is retained, 42 bases long and in frame from the first base. Trimming at the junction amounts to 3 bases on V and 6 bases on J, and the germline ends lie 18 bases apart. The germline V gene (reference sequence) specifies DFQATT as CDR1 and SNEGSKA as CDR2.

This TCR came from a woman aged 18-29 years with Graves' hyperthyroidism. Sequenced: blood. The sequence joins TRBV20-1 to TRBJ2-7; the D region may be TRBD1 or TRBD2, each matching 5 bases equally. The CDR3 here reads CSASHEGRTGEQYF. The bases are TGCAGTGCTAGTCATGAGGGGCGAACCGGCGAGCAGTACTTC.